This is a list of T cell receptor beta chains from one sample in a study of blood T cells in healthy people across ages. TCRdb reprocessed the 5' RACE reads with MiXCR, giving one entry per CDR3 protein. The sample yields roughly 900,000 distinct CDR3 sequences, roughly 50% seen once. Sequencing used blood. The receptors here all came from a man aged 25-45 years in good health. The CDR3 runs from the conserved cysteine through the conserved F or W. The D gene is left open where the match is weak. Clone size is shown for a subset of rows, as once, few, many or a class of expanded clone.

J: TRBJ1-2; D: .; V: TRBV14; size: few; DNA: TGTGCCAGCAGCCGGGGGAGCGACTATGGCTACACCTTC; CDR3: CASSRGSDYGYTF
J: TRBJ2-3; D: TRBD1; V: TRBV20-1; size: few; DNA: TGCAGTGCTATCGGGACAGGGTTTATCCATACGCAGTATTTT; CDR3: CSAIGTGFIHTQYF
J: TRBJ1-3; D: .; V: TRBV7-8; size: .; DNA: TGTGCCAGCAGCTTAGGTGGACTGAGCTCTGGAAACACCATATATTTT; CDR3: CASSLGGLSSGNTIYF
J: TRBJ2-7; D: TRBD1; V: TRBV4-1; size: few; DNA: TGCGCCAGCAGCCTCTTGACAGGGGGCAGCGAGCAGTACTTC; CDR3: CASSLLTGGSEQYF
J: TRBJ1-1; D: .; V: TRBV4-2; size: few; DNA: TGTGCCAGCAGCCCAGCCGGGGGGGGCAGCACTGAAGCTTTCTTT; CDR3: CASSPAGGGSTEAFF
J: TRBJ1-2; D: .; V: TRBV27; size: .; DNA: TGTGCCAGCAGCGAAACCCCAGGACGAGACCACTATGGCTACACCTTC; CDR3: CASSETPGRDHYGYTF
J: TRBJ1-2; D: TRBD1; V: TRBV20-1; size: .; DNA: TGCAGTGCTCGACTGTCGGGACAGCGGAATAATGGCTACACCTTC; CDR3: CSARLSGQRNNGYTF
J: TRBJ1-2; D: TRBD1; V: TRBV20-1; size: .; DNA: TGCAGTGCGGACCATTTAGGACAGGGCAGCCTTAACTATGGCTACACCTTC; CDR3: CSADHLGQGSLNYGYTF
J: TRBJ2-6; D: .; V: TRBV6-2/TRBV6-3; size: few; DNA: TGTGCCAGCAGTTACCCCACGGCGGCTGGGGCCAACGTCCTGACTTTC; CDR3: CASSYPTAAGANVLTF
J: TRBJ2-1; D: TRBD1; V: TRBV9; size: few; DNA: TGTGCCAGCAGCGCCGGGACAGGGTTCGTGAATGAGCAGTTCTTC; CDR3: CASSAGTGFVNEQFF
J: TRBJ2-5; D: TRBD1; V: TRBV5-1; size: .; DNA: TGCGCCAGCAGCTTATCCAGGGGGCTTTTCCGGGAGACCCAGTACTTC; CDR3: CASSLSRGLFRETQYF
J: TRBJ2-5; D: TRBD2; V: TRBV25-1; size: few; DNA: TGTGCCAGCAGTGAGTCACTAGCGAAGACCCAGTACTTC; CDR3: CASSESLAKTQYF
J: TRBJ2-1; D: .; V: TRBV4-1; size: .; DNA: TGCGCCAGCAGCCCCGAGGGTTACAATGAGCAGTTCTTC; CDR3: CASSPEGYNEQFF
J: TRBJ2-7; D: .; V: TRBV9; size: .; DNA: TGTGCCAGCAGCGTAGCCGACAGCTACGAGCAGTACTTC; CDR3: CASSVADSYEQYF
J: TRBJ2-2; D: TRBD1; V: TRBV20-1; size: .; DNA: TGCGGTGCCTCTCGTCCACAGGGGGCCATCACCGGGGAGCTGTTTTTT; CDR3: CGASRPQGAITGELFF
J: TRBJ1-1; D: TRBD1; V: TRBV24-1; size: .; DNA: TGTGCCACCAGCGGGACAGGGTTTTCGGAAGCTTTCTTT; CDR3: CATSGTGFSEAFF
J: TRBJ2-1; D: TRBD1; V: TRBV20-1; size: few; DNA: TGCAGTGGACCCGGGACAGGGGACTACAATGAGCAGTTCTTC; CDR3: CSGPGTGDYNEQFF
J: TRBJ2-3; D: TRBD2; V: TRBV4-1; size: .; DNA: TGCGCCAGCAGCCAACTTTACCCCGGGACTAGCGGGGCTGGAGATACGCAGTATTTT; CDR3: CASSQLYPGTSGAGDTQYF
J: TRBJ2-3; D: TRBD2; V: TRBV4-2; size: few; DNA: TGTGCCAGCAGCCAAACCGGGACTAGCGGGGGGCCAGACGATACGCAGTATTTT; CDR3: CASSQTGTSGGPDDTQYF
J: TRBJ1-6; D: .; V: TRBV5-6; size: many; DNA: TGTGCCAGCAGCTTTCGGGTTAGTCGCGAGAATTCACCCCTCCACTTT; CDR3: CASSFRVSRENSPLHF
J: TRBJ2-3; D: TRBD2; V: TRBV25-1; size: .; DNA: TGTGCCAGCAGCGGAGGGACTAGCGGGGGGCTGGATACGCAGTATTTT; CDR3: CASSGGTSGGLDTQYF
J: TRBJ2-3; D: .; V: TRBV2; size: .; DNA: TGTGCCAGCAGTGATAACCAGGATACGCAGTATTTT; CDR3: CASSDNQDTQYF
J: TRBJ2-3; D: TRBD1; V: TRBV9; size: .; DNA: TGTGCCAGCAGCAGACAGACAGGGCCCTCAGGGGATACGCAGTATTTT; CDR3: CASSRQTGPSGDTQYF
J: TRBJ2-3; D: TRBD2; V: TRBV12-3/TRBV12-4; size: .; DNA: TGTGCCAGCAGATATGCCGGGGGGGATACGCAGTATTTT; CDR3: CASRYAGGDTQYF
J: TRBJ1-2; D: TRBD1; V: TRBV3-1; size: .; DNA: TGTGCCAGCACCACGGCACAGGGGAATGGCTACACCTTC; CDR3: CASTTAQGNGYTF
J: TRBJ2-7; D: .; V: TRBV27; size: few; DNA: TGTGCCAGCAGTCACCGGGACTCCCTCTACGAGCAGTACTTC; CDR3: CASSHRDSLYEQYF
J: TRBJ2-3; D: TRBD1; V: TRBV5-6; size: once; DNA: TGTGCCAGCAGCTTGCAGGGGACAGGGGGATCGAATACGCAGTATTTT; CDR3: CASSLQGTGGSNTQYF
J: TRBJ1-5; D: .; V: TRBV4-1; size: many; DNA: TGCGCCAGCAGCCAAGTTGCAGGGAACAATCAGCCCCAGCATTTT; CDR3: CASSQVAGNNQPQHF
J: TRBJ2-7; D: TRBD1; V: TRBV28; size: .; DNA: TGTGCCAGCAGTTCGGGACAGTTCAGTTCCTACGAGCAGTACTTC; CDR3: CASSSGQFSSYEQYF
J: TRBJ1-5; D: .; V: TRBV6-2/TRBV6-3; size: .; DNA: TGTGCCAGCAGAGTGATAGGGGCAAGCAATCAGCCCCAGCATTTT; CDR3: CASRVIGASNQPQHF
J: TRBJ2-3; D: .; V: TRBV30; size: .; DNA: TGTGCCGGGCGACAGAGGACAGATACGCAGTATTTT; CDR3: CAGRQRTDTQYF
J: TRBJ2-3; D: .; V: TRBV5-1; size: many; DNA: TGCGCCAGCAGCCCCGGGACACCGACAGATACGCAGTATTTT; CDR3: CASSPGTPTDTQYF
J: TRBJ1-2; D: .; V: TRBV20-1; size: .; DNA: TGCAGTGCTCGATCCCGACAGTATGGCTACACCTTC; CDR3: CSARSRQYGYTF
J: TRBJ1-2; D: TRBD1; V: TRBV7-2; size: .; DNA: TGTGCCAGCAGCTTTGGGGACAGGGGGTCCTATGGCTACACCTTC; CDR3: CASSFGDRGSYGYTF
J: TRBJ2-3; D: TRBD2; V: TRBV7-8; size: .; DNA: TGTGCCAGCACCTCGACTAGCGGGGGGAGGAGGGATACGCAGTATTTT; CDR3: CASTSTSGGRRDTQYF
J: TRBJ2-7; D: TRBD2; V: TRBV6-2/TRBV6-3; size: .; DNA: TGTGCCAGCAGTCTACAGCTAGCGGACGAATACGAGCAGTACTTC; CDR3: CASSLQLADEYEQYF
J: TRBJ1-1; D: .; V: TRBV29-1; size: .; DNA: TGCAGCGGTGGACTGTCAGGGTACACTGAAGCTTTCTTT; CDR3: CSGGLSGYTEAFF
J: TRBJ2-7; D: TRBD2; V: TRBV6-1; size: few; DNA: TGTGCCAGCAGTGAAGTCGGCGGGGGGATTGACGAGCAGTACTTC; CDR3: CASSEVGGGIDEQYF
J: TRBJ2-1; D: .; V: TRBV9; size: .; DNA: TGTGCCAGCAGCGTAGCTCCCCAGCGTGACAGCTCCTACAATGAGCAGTTCTTC; CDR3: CASSVAPQRDSSYNEQFF
J: TRBJ2-6; D: .; V: TRBV20-1; size: few; DNA: TGCAGTGCTGTTCAGGGAGACCTCTCTGGGGCCAACGTCCTGACTTTC; CDR3: CSAVQGDLSGANVLTF
J: TRBJ2-5; D: TRBD1; V: TRBV7-2; size: .; DNA: TGTGCCAGCAGCTTAGGACGGGACAGCCAGACCCAGTACTTC; CDR3: CASSLGRDSQTQYF
J: TRBJ2-7; D: TRBD1; V: TRBV6-2/TRBV6-3; size: .; DNA: TGTGCCACCGCGGACAGGGAAAAATACGAGCAGTACTTC; CDR3: CATADREKYEQYF
J: TRBJ2-7; D: .; V: TRBV6-6; size: .; DNA: TGTGCCAGCACCAAGGGCGGGGTACGCTCCTACGAGCAGTACTTC; CDR3: CASTKGGVRSYEQYF
J: TRBJ2-5; D: .; V: TRBV5-1; size: .; DNA: TGCGCCAGCAGCTTGGAGGGGGGTACCCAAGAGACCCAGTACTTC; CDR3: CASSLEGGTQETQYF
J: TRBJ2-7; D: .; V: TRBV6-2/TRBV6-3; size: .; DNA: TGTGCCAGCAGTTTATCATTCGAGCAGTACTTC; CDR3: CASSLSFEQYF
J: TRBJ2-1; D: .; V: TRBV12-3/TRBV12-4; size: .; DNA: TGTGCCAGCAGTTTAAAGACGAGCTCCTACAATGAGCAGTTCTTC; CDR3: CASSLKTSSYNEQFF
J: TRBJ1-1; D: .; V: TRBV12-3/TRBV12-4; size: .; DNA: TGTGCCAGCAGTTTGGTGTGGGGACCAACTGAAGCTTTCTTT; CDR3: CASSLVWGPTEAFF
J: TRBJ1-2; D: .; V: TRBV9; size: .; DNA: TGTGCCAGCAGCGGCATAGGGGGCTATGGCTACACCTTC; CDR3: CASSGIGGYGYTF
J: TRBJ1-1; D: .; V: TRBV29-1; size: .; DNA: TGCAGCGTTGAAAGCAGTTTATTGACTGAAGCTTTCTTT; CDR3: CSVESSLLTEAFF
J: TRBJ1-1; D: .; V: TRBV27; size: .; DNA: TGTGCCAGCAGTTTAGAGGGGAGAGGTGAAGCTTTCTTT; CDR3: CASSLEGRGEAFF
J: TRBJ2-3; D: TRBD2; V: TRBV2; size: many; DNA: TGTGCCAGCAGACGGGGGGGAATCGCAGATACGCAGTATTTT; CDR3: CASRRGGIADTQYF
J: TRBJ1-6; D: TRBD1; V: TRBV5-1; size: many; DNA: TGCGCCAGCAGCTTCCAAGGGGGCGAAAATTCACCCCTCCACTTT; CDR3: CASSFQGGENSPLHF
J: TRBJ2-3; D: TRBD1; V: TRBV4-2; size: many; DNA: TGTGCCAGCAGCCAAGAGGACAGGGGGGCGCAGTATTTT; CDR3: CASSQEDRGAQYF